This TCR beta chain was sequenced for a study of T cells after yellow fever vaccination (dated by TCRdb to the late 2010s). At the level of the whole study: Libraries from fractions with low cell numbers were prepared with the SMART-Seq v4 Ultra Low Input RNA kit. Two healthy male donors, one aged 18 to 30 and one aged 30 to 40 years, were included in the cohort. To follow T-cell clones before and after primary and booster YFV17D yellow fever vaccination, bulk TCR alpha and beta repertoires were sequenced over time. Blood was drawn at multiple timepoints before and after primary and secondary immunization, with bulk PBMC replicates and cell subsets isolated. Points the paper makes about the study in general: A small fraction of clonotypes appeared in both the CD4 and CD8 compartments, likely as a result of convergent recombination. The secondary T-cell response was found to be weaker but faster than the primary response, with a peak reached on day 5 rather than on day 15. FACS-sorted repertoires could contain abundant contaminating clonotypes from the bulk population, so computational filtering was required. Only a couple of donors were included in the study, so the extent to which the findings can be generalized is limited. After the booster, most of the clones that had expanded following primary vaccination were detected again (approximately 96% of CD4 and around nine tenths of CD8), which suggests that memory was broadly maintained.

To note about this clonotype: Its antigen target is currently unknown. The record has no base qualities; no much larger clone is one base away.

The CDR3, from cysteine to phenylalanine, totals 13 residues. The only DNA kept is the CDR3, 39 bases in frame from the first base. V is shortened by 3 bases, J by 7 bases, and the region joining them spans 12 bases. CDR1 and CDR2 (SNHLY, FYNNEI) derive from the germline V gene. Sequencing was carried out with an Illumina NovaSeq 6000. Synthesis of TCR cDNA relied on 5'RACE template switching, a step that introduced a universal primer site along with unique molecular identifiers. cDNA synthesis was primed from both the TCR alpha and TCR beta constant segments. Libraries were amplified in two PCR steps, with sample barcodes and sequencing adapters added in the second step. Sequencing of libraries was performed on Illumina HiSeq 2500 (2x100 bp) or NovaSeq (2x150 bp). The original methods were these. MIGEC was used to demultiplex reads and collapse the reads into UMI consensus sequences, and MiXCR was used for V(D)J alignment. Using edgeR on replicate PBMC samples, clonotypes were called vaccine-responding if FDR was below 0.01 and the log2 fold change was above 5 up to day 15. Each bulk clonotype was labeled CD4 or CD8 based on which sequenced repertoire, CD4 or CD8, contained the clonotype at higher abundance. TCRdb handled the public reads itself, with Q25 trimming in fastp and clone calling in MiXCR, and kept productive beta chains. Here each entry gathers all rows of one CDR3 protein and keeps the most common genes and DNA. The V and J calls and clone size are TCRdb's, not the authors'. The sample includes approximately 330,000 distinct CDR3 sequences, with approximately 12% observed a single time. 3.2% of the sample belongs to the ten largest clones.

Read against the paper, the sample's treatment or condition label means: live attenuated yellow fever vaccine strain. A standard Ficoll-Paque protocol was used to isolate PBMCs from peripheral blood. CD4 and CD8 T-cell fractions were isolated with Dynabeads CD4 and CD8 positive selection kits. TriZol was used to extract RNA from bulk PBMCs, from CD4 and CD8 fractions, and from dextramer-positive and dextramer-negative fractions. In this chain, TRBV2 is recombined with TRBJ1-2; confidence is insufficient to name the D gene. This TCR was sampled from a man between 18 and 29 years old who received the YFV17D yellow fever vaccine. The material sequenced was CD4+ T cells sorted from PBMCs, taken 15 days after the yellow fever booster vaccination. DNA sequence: TGTGCCAGCAGTGAGGGGTTTGCTGGTGGCTACACCTTC. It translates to CASSEGFAGGYTF.